This section outlines one TCR beta chain sequence together with its context. The sample comes from a study of shared clonotypes between healthy human individuals. The CDR3 spans 18 residues. Per germline, CDR1 SGHRS and CDR2 YFSETQ. The V and J ends lost 0 bases and 3 bases respectively, with 21 bases between them. Profiling relied on immunoSEQ multiplex PCR, and the TCRdb table lists in-frame clones only, not all of them. The table shows 520,000 or so clones, with about four fifths occurring only once. This receptor was obtained from a woman aged 40 to 50 in good health. Some clones in this sample may be carry-over from other donors' samples. What was sequenced was PBMCs. J is TRBJ2-5 and V is TRBV5-1; weak D call: TRBD2 (5 bases). This chain's CDR3 is CASSLGGLGGSGKETQYF. As DNA, the CDR3 is TGCGCCAGCAGCTTGGGGGGATTAGGTGGGAGCGGTAAAGAGACCCAGTACTTC.